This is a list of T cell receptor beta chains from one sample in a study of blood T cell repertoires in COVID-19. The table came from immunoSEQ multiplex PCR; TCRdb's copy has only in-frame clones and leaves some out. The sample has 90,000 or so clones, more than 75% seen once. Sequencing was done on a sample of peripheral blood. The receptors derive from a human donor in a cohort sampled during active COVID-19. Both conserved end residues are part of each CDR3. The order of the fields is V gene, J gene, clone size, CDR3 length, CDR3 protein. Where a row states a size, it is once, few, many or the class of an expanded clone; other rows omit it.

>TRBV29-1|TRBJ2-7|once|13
CSAILTRAYEQYF
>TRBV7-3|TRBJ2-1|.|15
CASSFWGGEYNEQFF
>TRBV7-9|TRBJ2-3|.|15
CASSLMDGVADTQYF
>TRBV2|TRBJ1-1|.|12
CASRGQGPEAFF
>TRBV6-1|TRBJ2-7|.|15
CASSELGAGPYEQYF
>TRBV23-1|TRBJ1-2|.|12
CASVPQGEGYTF
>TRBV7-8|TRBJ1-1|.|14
CASATYQVDTEAFF
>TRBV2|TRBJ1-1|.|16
CASSERGAPMDTEAFF
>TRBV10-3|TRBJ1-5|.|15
CASKRDIGSNQPQHF
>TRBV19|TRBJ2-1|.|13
CASSIDQELEQFF
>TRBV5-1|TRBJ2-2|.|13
CASRYQGSGELFF
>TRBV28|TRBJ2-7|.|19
CASSSRTSGRESGSYEQYF
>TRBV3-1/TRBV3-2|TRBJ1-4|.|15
CASSQGRGSNEKLFF
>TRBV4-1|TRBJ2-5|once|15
CASSQPGLAGETQYF
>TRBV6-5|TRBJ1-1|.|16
CASSYKSGSYGTEAFF
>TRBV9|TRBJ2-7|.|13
CASSVAPLYEQYF
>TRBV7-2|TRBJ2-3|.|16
CASSLVSPPGADTQYF
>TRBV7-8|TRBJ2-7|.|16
CASSLVGLAGDYEQYF
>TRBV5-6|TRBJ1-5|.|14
CASSGRDTDQPQHF
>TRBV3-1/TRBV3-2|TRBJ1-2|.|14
CASSFPGQPYGYTF
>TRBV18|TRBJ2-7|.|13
CASSPVQAYEQYF
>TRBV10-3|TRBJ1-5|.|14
CAISDLGASQPQHF
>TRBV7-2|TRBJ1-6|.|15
CASSRTGTGDSPLHF
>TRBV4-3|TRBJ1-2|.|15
CASSPRQGGNYGYTF
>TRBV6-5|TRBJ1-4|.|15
CASSYSGPENEKLFF
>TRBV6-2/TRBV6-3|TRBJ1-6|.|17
CASSYSTQGSYNSPLHF
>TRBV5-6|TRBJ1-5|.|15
CASSLGTASNQPQHF
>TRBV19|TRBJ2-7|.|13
CASSPSRRAEQYF
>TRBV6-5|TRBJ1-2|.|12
CASSRGTDGYTF
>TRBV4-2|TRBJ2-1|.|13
CASSQAGTSEQFF
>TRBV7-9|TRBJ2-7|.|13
CASSWGPRDEQYF
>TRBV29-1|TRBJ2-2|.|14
CSAQSRRGTGELFF
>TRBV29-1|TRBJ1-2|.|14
CSVEGLAGLYGYTF
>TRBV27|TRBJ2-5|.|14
CASSSAGALETQYF
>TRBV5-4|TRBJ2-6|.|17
CASSRGQGTSGANVLTF
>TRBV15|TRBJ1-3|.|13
CATSRLGENTIYF
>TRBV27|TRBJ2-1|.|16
CASSLGTSGGGDEQFF
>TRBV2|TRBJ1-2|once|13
CASSDGAAGGYTF
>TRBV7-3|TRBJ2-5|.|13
CASSFTGGETQYF
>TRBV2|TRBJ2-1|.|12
CASSGGGYEQFF
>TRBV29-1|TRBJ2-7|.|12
CSVEVQLYEQYF
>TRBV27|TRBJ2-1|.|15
CASSSLGQGLNEQFF
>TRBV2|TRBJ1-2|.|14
CASSPDKTNYGYTF
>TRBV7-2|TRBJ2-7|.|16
CASSSGTSGKLYEQYF
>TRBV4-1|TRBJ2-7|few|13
CASSRGEAYEQYF
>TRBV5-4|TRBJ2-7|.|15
CASSPDLAGNYEQYF
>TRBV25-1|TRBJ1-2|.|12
CASRPPVGGYTF
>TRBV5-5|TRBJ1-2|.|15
CASSAQGDVSYGYTF
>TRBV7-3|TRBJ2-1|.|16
CASSLSSTSSYNEQFF
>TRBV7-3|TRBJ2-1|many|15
CASSHLAGGRVEQFF
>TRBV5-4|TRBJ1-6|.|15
CASSLGSQAGSPLHF
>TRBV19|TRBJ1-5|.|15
CASSIEGMSNQPQHF
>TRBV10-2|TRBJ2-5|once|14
CASRGGGRQETQYF
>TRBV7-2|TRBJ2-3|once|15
CASSSSGTVMDTQYF
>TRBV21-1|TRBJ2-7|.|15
CASSNWLAGTYEQYF
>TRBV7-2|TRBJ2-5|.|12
CASSLWEETQYF
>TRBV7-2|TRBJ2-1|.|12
CASSSQYNEQFF
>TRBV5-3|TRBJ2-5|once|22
CARSRGEIRLAGHPVLQETQYF